This T cell receptor beta chain was retrieved from a study of blood T cell repertoires in COVID-19. Study overall: In Cohort 3, a recovered donor had either two negative PCRs, clearance, or symptom resolution. T cells, B-cell-depleted T cells, or PBMCs provided the cDNA or gDNA that served as material.

Cohorts were assigned according to the clinical history that participants reported. CDR1 is MNHEY, CDR2 SMNVEV, per germline (reference sequence). V lost 6 bases to trimming and J lost 5 bases, with 16 bases between them. CDR3 length: 15 residues. As processed by the authors: By means of reference gene primer amplification, nucleated cell counts were estimated. This table comes from immunoSEQ multiplex PCR, and its TCRdb copy is limited to in-frame clones, with some not included. Clonal size and the V and J genes are those of that table, whereas D and trimming came from the DNA. The table has 300,000 to 450,000 clones, 70% to 90% seen once.

Sequences were obtained from PBMCs or T cells enriched from blood (not recorded which). This chain joins TRBV27 and TRBJ2-2; a possible D gene is TRBD1 (5 bases). The sequence derives from a man aged 35-49 years in a cohort exposed to, infected with or recovered from COVID-19 (not recorded which). CDR3 in amino acids: CASSTINQGTGELFF. The CDR3 DNA sequence: TGTGCCAGCAGCACAATTAACCAGGGAACCGGGGAGCTGTTTTTT.